One sample yielded the 30 T cell receptor beta chains listed below, sequenced in a study of T cells in Graves' hyperthyroidism and ophthalmopathy. TCR beta CDR3 region amplification was performed from RNA transcripts. First-round RT-PCR targeting the TCR CDR3 was performed with the HTBI primer set. TCRdb reanalysed the multiplex PCR reads using MiXCR and keeps one entry per CDR3 protein. Among about 180,000 distinct CDR3 sequences listed, approximately 17% were seen once. Source material: blood. The origin of the receptors is a woman aged 45-59 years with Graves' hyperthyroidism.

This clonotype was seen ten or more times. This sequence joins TRBV13 and TRBJ1-2; perhaps TRBD1 as D (5 bases). Germline V lookup: CDR1 PRHDT, CDR2 FYEKMQ (reference sequence). CDR3 size: 16 residues. V gave up 0 bases and J gave up 2 bases, with 13 bases separating them. The CDR3 DNA sequence: TGTGCCAGCAGCTTAGGCTCCCGGGACTGGAACTATGGCTACACCTTC. Encoded protein: CASSLGSRDWNYGYTF.

This clonotype has at least ten counts. The chain joins TRBV7-9 to TRBJ1-1; 8 bases line up with TRBD1. This CDR3 comprises 15 residues. The ends lost 5 bases at V and 4 bases at J; junction bases unmatched: 9. The V gene's germline CDR1 is SEHNR and CDR2 FQNEAQ (reference sequence). CDR3 protein: CASSVVQGGGTEAFF. In DNA, the CDR3 is TGTGCCAGCAGCGTAGTACAGGGGGGGGGCACTGAAGCTTTCTTT.

This clonotype appeared many times. As DNA, the CDR3 is TGTGCCAGCAGTTATGCCGGGACAGTTAACTTCTATGGCTACACCTTC. Translated, it gives CASSYAGTVNFYGYTF. V gene TRBV2 combines with J gene TRBJ1-2; 7 bases fit TRBD1. The CDR3 is made up of 16 amino acids. V dropped 5 bases and J dropped 4; count of bases not matched to a gene: 13. Germline CDR1 is SNHLY and CDR2 is FYNNEI.

Points on this clonotype: The junction shows a germline mismatch at one end, possibly a read error. The V gene is TRBV6-1, the J gene TRBJ1-5; D is undetermined. Germline V gene sequence: CDR1 MNHNS, CDR2 SASEGT. This CDR3 region has 13 residues. DNA of the CDR3: TGTGCCAGCAGTGATTTGGGGAATCAGCCCCGGCATTTT. Its translation: CASSDLGNQPRHF.

This clonotype occurred a few times. The chain recombines TRBV7-9 with TRBJ1-3; the D is unclear. The CDR3 sequence is 15 residues long. Germline V gene lookup returns CDR1 SEHNR and CDR2 FQNEAQ (reference sequence). The V end was cut by 3 bases, the J end by 4 bases, with 13 bases between. The CDR3 region is CASSFGPTPGNTIYF. CDR3 DNA sequence: TGTGCCAGCAGCTTCGGTCCGACTCCCGGAAACACCATATATTTT.

This clonotype has a count of ten or more. The chain carries TRBV7-3 and TRBJ2-5, with D perhaps matching TRBD2 (5 bases). V lost 5 bases and J lost 2, with 9 bases in between. Germline V lookup: CDR1 SGHTA, CDR2 FQGTGA. The CDR3 sequence is 13 residues long. The chain's CDR3 is CASSTGSQETQYF. The DNA of the CDR3 is TGTGCCAGCAGCACGGGATCACAAGAGACCCAGTACTTC.

This clonotype was seen once. Possible read error: a much larger clone is one base away. The gene calls are TRBV4-1 and TRBJ1-5; 7 bases match TRBD1. J gave up 4 bases and V 1 base, and 7 bases lay outside the gene matches. The CDR3 is 16 residues long. Germline lookup yields CDR1 MGHRA and CDR2 YSYEKL. CDR3 DNA sequence: TGCGCCAGCAGCCAAGGAAAGGGGGCTCAAAATCAGCCCCAGCATTTT. Its protein product is CASSQGKGAQNQPQHF.

In its sample, this clonotype was seen many times. J is TRBJ1-3 and V is TRBV12-3 or TRBV12-4, with unresolved D. V lost 6 bases and J 0 bases, leaving 18 bases between the germline ends. This CDR3 has 17 residues. CDR3 nucleotide sequence: TGTGCCAGCAGGGTGATCAACAGTCGAGGCTCTGGAAACACCATATATTTT. Its protein is CASRVINSRGSGNTIYF.

The V call is TRBV9, the J call TRBJ1-2, with D unresolved. The CDR3 length is 14 residues. The germline V gene has CDR1 SGDLS and CDR2 YYNGEE. V shed 2 bases and J shed 5 bases, with 13 bases lying between them. The CDR3 DNA reads as TGTGCCAGCAGCGTGTGTGTATTTTTTTATGGCTACACCTTC. Amino acids: CASSVCVFFYGYTF.

There are many counts of this clonotype. The chain has TRBV20-1 and TRBJ2-1, with TRBD2 matching over 9 bases. V gave up 6 bases and J gave up 4 bases; unmatched junction bases: 10. The CDR3 spans 15 residues. Per the germline V gene, CDR1 is DFQATT and CDR2 is SNEGSKA (reference sequence). The chain's CDR3 is CSADFRLAVYNEQFF. CDR3 nucleotide sequence: TGCAGTGCCGACTTCCGACTAGCGGTATACAATGAGCAGTTCTTC.

In its sample, this clonotype was seen a few times. The chain links TRBV6-5 to TRBJ1-2; D may be TRBD1 (6 bases). CDR3 length: 15 amino acids. The germline V gene has CDR1 MNHEY and CDR2 SVGAGI. Trimming stripped 2 bases from V and 7 bases from J, with 17 bases between. CDR3 in DNA: TGTGCCAGCAGTTACCGCCGGGACACCCTTTCTGGCTACACCTTC. Translating it yields CASSYRRDTLSGYTF.

This clonotype occurred many times. The chain joins TRBV13 to TRBJ1-1; D remains unclear. Germline CDR1 PRHDT, CDR2 FYEKMQ (reference sequence). This CDR3 has 12 residues. V was trimmed by 6 bases and J by 5 bases, leaving 10 bases between them. Written as DNA, the CDR3 is TGTGCCAGCAGGAGGGTCAGGACTGAAGCTTTCTTT. The encoded protein is CASRRVRTEAFF.

For this clonotype: Given a much more abundant clone one base away, this may be a read error. This chain links TRBV27 with TRBJ1-5; tentatively, D is TRBD1 (5 bases). Germline lookup yields CDR1 MNHEY and CDR2 SMNVEV (reference sequence). The CDR3 sequence is 15 residues long. As DNA, the CDR3 is TGTGCCAGCAGTTTAGACAGTTCAATCAATCGGCCCCAGCATTTT. Its translation: CASSLDSSINRPQHF.

The gene calls are TRBV3-1 and TRBJ1-5; D gene ambiguous. Trimming removed 2 bases at V and 6 bases at J, with 8 bases between. Germline V gene sequence: CDR1 LGHDT, CDR2 YNNKEL (reference sequence). This CDR3 comprises 13 residues. The CDR3 sequence is CASSQSWGQPQHF. In DNA, the CDR3 is TGTGCCAGCAGCCAAAGCTGGGGTCAGCCCCAGCATTTT.

This clonotype was detected ten times or more. The rearrangement links TRBV5-1 to TRBJ1-2; D unclear. CDR1 SGHRS and CDR2 YFSETQ come from the germline V gene. The CDR3 is 14 amino acids. V lost 0 bases, J lost 1 base, and 7 bases lay in between. The DNA of the CDR3 is TGCGCCAGCAGCTTGGAGGCAGATAACTATGGCTACACCTTC. Its protein is CASSLEADNYGYTF.

This clonotype was counted only a few times. This chain links TRBV7-8 with TRBJ1-1; D is unclear. V was trimmed by 2 bases and J by 7 bases, leaving 14 bases between them. Germline CDR1 and CDR2: SGHVS and FQNEAQ. The CDR3 extends over 14 amino acids. The CDR3 nucleotides are TGTGCCAGCAGCTTATCAGTAGGGTTTAGTGAAGCTTTCTTT. Residues: CASSLSVGFSEAFF.

Ten or more counts support this clonotype. The V gene is TRBV11-2, the J gene TRBJ1-4; no clear D. There are 15 residues in the CDR3. Germline CDR1 reads SGHAT; CDR2 reads FQNNGV. Between the trimmed V and J ends, which lost 2 bases and 5 bases, there was a span of 12 bases. CDR3 loop: CASSLNELLNEKLFF. Here the CDR3 DNA reads TGTGCCAGCAGCTTAAATGAACTGCTGAATGAAAAACTGTTTTTT.

The rearrangement links TRBV3-1 to TRBJ2-2; D is perhaps TRBD1 (5 bases). V lost 1 base, J lost 6 bases, and 12 bases lay in between. Germline loops: CDR1 LGHDT, CDR2 YNNKEL (reference sequence). CDR3 length: 15 amino acids. CDR3 residues: CASSQGQTYPGELFF. For the CDR3, the DNA is TGTGCCAGCAGCCAAGGACAGACCTACCCCGGGGAGCTGTTTTTT.

This clonotype has at least ten counts. In DNA, the CDR3 is TGTGCCAGCAGCCGGATGATGAACACTGAAGCTTTCTTT. Amino acid sequence: CASSRMMNTEAFF. The chain uses TRBV6-1 and TRBJ1-1; D call uncertain. The CDR3 has 13 residues. Germline CDR1 is MNHNS and CDR2 is SASEGT. The V end was cut by 6 bases, the J end by 0 bases, with 8 bases between.

At least ten counts were recorded for this clonotype. The chain uses TRBV12-3 or TRBV12-4 and TRBJ2-1; TRBD1 aligns across 7 bases. This CDR3 is built from 12 residues. V dropped 4 bases and J dropped 10; count of bases not matched to a gene: 4. CDR3 DNA: TGTGCCAGCAGTTACAGGGGCGGGGAGCAGTTCTTC. This codes for CASSYRGGEQFF.

In this sample, this clonotype turned up many times. V gene TRBV7-3 combines with J gene TRBJ2-2, with D perhaps TRBD1 (5 bases). CDR3 length: 16 residues. Trimming stripped 5 bases from V and 5 bases from J, with 18 bases between. Germline V lookup: CDR1 SGHTA, CDR2 FQGTGA. The CDR3 region is CASSLHKGRETGELFF. The CDR3 nucleotides are TGTGCCAGCAGCCTCCACAAGGGGCGAGAAACCGGGGAGCTGTTTTTT.

This clonotype was seen repeatedly, ten times or more. The chain employs TRBV19 and TRBJ1-4; no clear D. Germline V gives CDR1 LNHDA, CDR2 SQIVND (reference sequence). The germline V and J ends were trimmed by 2 bases and 7 bases, with 11 bases remaining between them. This CDR3 comprises 14 residues. The CDR3 region has the DNA TGTGCCAGTAGTATATTAGGGTTCGGTGAAAAACTGTTTTTT. The encoded protein is CASSILGFGEKLFF.

With respect to this clonotype: This could be a read error, since a much larger clone is one nucleotide away. The chain has TRBV5-1 and TRBJ2-1; D perhaps matches TRBD1 (6 bases). This CDR3 is built from 14 residues. The germline gives CDR1 SGHRS, CDR2 YFSETQ. With 3 bases removed from V and 0 bases from J, the gap between germline ends came to 7 bases. CDR3 sequence reads: CASSSGHSYNEQFF. The CDR3, as DNA: TGCGCCAGCAGCTCGGGACACTCCTACAATGAGCAGTTCTTC.

A few counts support this clonotype. This rearrangement joins TRBV5-1 to TRBJ1-4; D call uncertain. This CDR3 is 15 amino acids long. Germline V gene lookup returns CDR1 SGHRS and CDR2 YFSETQ. The V and J ends lost 0 bases and 4 bases respectively, with 10 bases between them. The CDR3 loop reads CASSLASGDNEKLFF. The CDR3 coding sequence is TGCGCCAGCAGCTTGGCTTCGGGAGATAATGAAAAACTGTTTTTT. The variable domain in full, completed from reference TRBV5-1 and TRBJ1-4, reads KAGVTQTPRYLIKTRGQQVTLSCSPISGHRSVSWYQQTPGQGLQFLFEYFSETQRNKGNFPGRFSGRQFSNSRSEMNVSTLELGDSALYLCASSLASGDNEKLFFGSGTQLSVL.

This clonotype appeared many times. The CDR3 region has the DNA TGTGCCAGCAGCCTGGTCGGTGGGGGAGGATACGAGCAGTACTTC. It encodes CASSLVGGGGYEQYF. V and J are TRBV7-9 and TRBJ2-7; tentatively, D is TRBD2 (6 bases). The germline V and J ends were trimmed by 5 bases and 4 bases, with 18 bases remaining between them. Germline CDR1 is SEHNR and CDR2 is FQNEAQ (reference sequence). This CDR3 has 15 amino acids.

The gene calls are TRBV27 and TRBJ2-7; no definite D call. The V and J ends lost 4 bases and 1 base respectively, with 17 bases between them. CDR1 is MNHEY and CDR2 is SMNVEV in the germline V gene (reference sequence). The CDR3 spans 16 residues. The CDR3 protein is CASSYEGKASSYEQYF. The CDR3 DNA follows: TGTGCCAGCAGTTACGAAGGGAAGGCGAGTTCCTACGAGCAGTACTTC.

This clonotype turned up a few times. The genes are TRBV19 and TRBJ1-5; unclear D gene. The germline V gene has CDR1 LNHDA and CDR2 SQIVND (reference sequence). There are 13 residues in the CDR3. The V end was cut by 5 bases, the J end by 8 bases, with 13 bases between. CDR3 in DNA: TGTGCCAGTAGTCTGTCCCATTGGAAGCCCCAGCATTTT. Amino acid sequence: CASSLSHWKPQHF.

This clonotype turned up a few times. A junction boundary mismatches the germline segment, possibly from a read error. This chain connects TRBV28 to TRBJ1-3; no reliable D call. The CDR3 is 14 amino acids. Germline CDR1 MDHEN, CDR2 SYDVKM. The CDR3 region is CASSLTTVGNTIHF. The DNA of the CDR3 is TGTGCCAGCAGCCTCACGACTGTAGGAAACACCATACATTTT.

In this sample, this clonotype turned up many times. This chain links TRBV10-3 with TRBJ2-3; 8 bases line up with TRBD1. V shed 0 bases and J 7 bases; nucleotides not matched to a gene: 9. The CDR3 is made up of 16 amino acids. Germline V gives CDR1 ENHRY, CDR2 SYGVKD. The CDR3: CAISESTGQGANTQYF. The CDR3 DNA sequence: TGTGCCATCAGTGAGTCGACGGGGCAGGGGGCGAATACGCAGTATTTT.

The table lists this clonotype with many counts. V and J are TRBV11-2 and TRBJ1-4, with D maybe TRBD1 (6 bases). The CDR3 sequence is 14 residues long. The V and J ends lost 5 bases and 12 bases respectively, with 19 bases between them. Germline values: CDR1 SGHAT, CDR2 FQNNGV. The CDR3 reads CASSTTNRAQELFF. CDR3 bases: TGTGCCAGCAGCACAACAAACAGGGCCCAAGAACTGTTTTTT.